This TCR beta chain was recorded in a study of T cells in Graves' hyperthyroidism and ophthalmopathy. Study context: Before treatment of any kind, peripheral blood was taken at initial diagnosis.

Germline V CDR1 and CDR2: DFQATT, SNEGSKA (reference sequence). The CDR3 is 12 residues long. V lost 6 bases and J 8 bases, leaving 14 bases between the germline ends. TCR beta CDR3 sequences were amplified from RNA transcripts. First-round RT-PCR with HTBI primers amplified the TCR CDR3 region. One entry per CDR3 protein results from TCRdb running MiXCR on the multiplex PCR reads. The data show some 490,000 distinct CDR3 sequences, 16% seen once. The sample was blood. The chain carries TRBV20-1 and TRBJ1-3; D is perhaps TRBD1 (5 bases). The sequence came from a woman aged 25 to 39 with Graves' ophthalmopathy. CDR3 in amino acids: CSAEGQSHTIYF. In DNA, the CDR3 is TGCAGTGCCGAGGGGCAATCTCACACCATATATTTT.